This T cell receptor beta chain comes out of a study of T cells in narcolepsy. Study information: Enrolled donors included narcolepsy type 1 or type 2 patients and healthy controls.

Study findings and constraints: HCRT-specific and TRIB2-specific autoreactive clonotypes appeared among same-patient CSF and blood CD4+ clonotypes. Autoreactive clone sequences were missing from some blood memory CD4+ repertoires.

A note on this clone: Its antigen remains unknown.

CDR1 and CDR2 (germline): SGHTA, FQGNSA. The CDR3 spans 13 residues. V was trimmed by 5 bases and J by 6 bases, leaving 14 bases between them. Libraries were prepared by immunoSEQ multiplex PCR; TCRdb keeps only in-frame clonotypes and omits some of them. The table lists some 13,000 clones, around 90% of them singletons. Sequencing was performed on CD45RA- memory CD4+ T cells from PBMCs. This sequence originates from a human donor with narcolepsy. The J gene is TRBJ2-7, the V gene TRBV7-2; tentative D call: TRBD2 (5 bases). The CDR3 spells CASSRETSLEQYF. For the CDR3, the DNA is TGTGCCAGCAGCCGAGAAACTAGTCTCGAGCAGTACTTC.